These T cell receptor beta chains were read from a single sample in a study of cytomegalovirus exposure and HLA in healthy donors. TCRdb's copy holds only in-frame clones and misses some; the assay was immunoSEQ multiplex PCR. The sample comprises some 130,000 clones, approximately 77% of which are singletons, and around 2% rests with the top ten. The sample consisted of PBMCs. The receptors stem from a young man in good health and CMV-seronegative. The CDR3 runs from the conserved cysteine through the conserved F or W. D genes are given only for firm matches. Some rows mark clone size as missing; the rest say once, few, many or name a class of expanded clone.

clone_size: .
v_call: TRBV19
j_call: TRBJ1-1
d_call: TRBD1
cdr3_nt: TGTGCCAGTAGTATAGTGACAGGGGGCCCAACTGAAGCTTTCTTT
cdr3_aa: CASSIVTGGPTEAFF

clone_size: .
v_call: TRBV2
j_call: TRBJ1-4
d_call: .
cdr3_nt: TGTGCCAGCCACGGACAAATTAATGAAAAACTGTTTTTT
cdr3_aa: CASHGQINEKLFF

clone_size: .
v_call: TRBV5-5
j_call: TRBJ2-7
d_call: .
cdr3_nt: TGTGCCAGCAGCTTAATCATGCAGGGAGGTAACTACGAGCAGTACTTC
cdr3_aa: CASSLIMQGGNYEQYF

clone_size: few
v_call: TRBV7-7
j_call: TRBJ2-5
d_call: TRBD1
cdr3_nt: TGTGCTAGCAGCTTAGGGCAGGGGGTTGTCGAGACCCAGTACTTC
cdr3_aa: CASSLGQGVVETQYF

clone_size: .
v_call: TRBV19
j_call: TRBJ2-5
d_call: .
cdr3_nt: TGTGCCAGTAGTATAGATCTTGAAGAGACCCAGTACTTC
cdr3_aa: CASSIDLEETQYF

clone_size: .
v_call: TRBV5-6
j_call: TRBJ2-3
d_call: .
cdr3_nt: TGTGCCAGCAGCTTGGTGGCGATGGACTATAATACAGATACGCAGTATTTT
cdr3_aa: CASSLVAMDYNTDTQYF

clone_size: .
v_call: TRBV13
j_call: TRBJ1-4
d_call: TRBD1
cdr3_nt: TGTGCCAGCACGGAACGACAGGGCATGGGAAAACTGTTTTTT
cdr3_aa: CASTERQGMGKLFF

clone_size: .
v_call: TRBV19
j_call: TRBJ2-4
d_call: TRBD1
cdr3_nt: TGTGCCAGTAGTACGGGACAGGGCAGAAACATTCAGTACTTC
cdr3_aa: CASSTGQGRNIQYF

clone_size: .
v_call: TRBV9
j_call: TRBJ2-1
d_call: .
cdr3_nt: TGTGCCAGCAGCCTTCGTAGCGGTAGCTCCTACAATGAGCAGTTCTTC
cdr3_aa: CASSLRSGSSYNEQFF

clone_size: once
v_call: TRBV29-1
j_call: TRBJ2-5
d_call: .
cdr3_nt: TGCAGCGCCGGACAGCGCCAAGAGACCCAGTACTTC
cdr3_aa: CSAGQRQETQYF

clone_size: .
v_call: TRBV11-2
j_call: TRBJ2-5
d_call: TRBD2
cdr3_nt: TGTGCCAGCAGCTTAGATCCGGGACTACAAGAGACCCAGTACTTC
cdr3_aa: CASSLDPGLQETQYF

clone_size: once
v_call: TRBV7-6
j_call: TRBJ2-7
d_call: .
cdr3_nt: TGTGCCAGCAGCTTACAGGGGTCTGCCTACGAGCAGTACTTC
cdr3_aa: CASSLQGSAYEQYF

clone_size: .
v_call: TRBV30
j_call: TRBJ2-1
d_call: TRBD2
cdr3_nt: TGTGCCTGGGAGGGGTCCTCTCGAAGCGGGAGTTGGTACAATGAGCAGTTCTTC
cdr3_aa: CAWEGSSRSGSWYNEQFF

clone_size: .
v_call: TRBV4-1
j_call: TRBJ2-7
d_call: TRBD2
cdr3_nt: TGCGCCAGCAGCCGAGAGAGCCTAGCGGCCTACGAGCAGTACTTC
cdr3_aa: CASSRESLAAYEQYF

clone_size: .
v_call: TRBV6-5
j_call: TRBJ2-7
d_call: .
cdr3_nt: TGTGCCAGCACCCAGGCCAACTACGAGCAGTACTTC
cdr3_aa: CASTQANYEQYF

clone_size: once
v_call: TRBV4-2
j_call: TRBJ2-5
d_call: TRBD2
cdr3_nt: TGTGCCAGCAGCCCCCGACTAGCGGGAGGCGGGGAGACCCAGTACTTC
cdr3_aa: CASSPRLAGGGETQYF

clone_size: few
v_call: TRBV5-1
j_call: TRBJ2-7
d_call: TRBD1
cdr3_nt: TGCGCCAGCAGCCGTCAATCCGGGACAGGGGGCTCATACGAGCAGTACTTC
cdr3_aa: CASSRQSGTGGSYEQYF

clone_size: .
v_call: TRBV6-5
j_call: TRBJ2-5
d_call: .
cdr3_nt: TGTGCCAGCAAGCAGCGCGGCCAAGAGACCCAGTACTTC
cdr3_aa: CASKQRGQETQYF

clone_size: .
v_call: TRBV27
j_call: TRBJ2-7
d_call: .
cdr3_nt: TGTGCCAGCAGTTCTACTAGACCCTCGCGCGAGCAGTACTTC
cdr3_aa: CASSSTRPSREQYF

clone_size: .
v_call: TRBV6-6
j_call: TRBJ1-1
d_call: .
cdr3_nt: TGTGCCAGCAGTTCACAACAGGTGCGGGGCACTGAAGCTTTCTTT
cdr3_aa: CASSSQQVRGTEAFF

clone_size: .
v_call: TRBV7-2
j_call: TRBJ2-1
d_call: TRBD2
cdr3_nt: TGTGCCAGCAGCTCACGCTTACTAGCGGGAGGGGATGAGCAGTTCTTC
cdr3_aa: CASSSRLLAGGDEQFF

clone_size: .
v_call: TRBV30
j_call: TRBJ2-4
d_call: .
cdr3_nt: TGTGCCTGGAGCACGGAAAACATTCAGTACTTC
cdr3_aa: CAWSTENIQYF

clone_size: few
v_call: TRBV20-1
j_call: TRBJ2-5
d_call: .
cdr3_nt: TGCAGTGCTAGGTCGGAGACCCAGTACTTC
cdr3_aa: CSARSETQYF

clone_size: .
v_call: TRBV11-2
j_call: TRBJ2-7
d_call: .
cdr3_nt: TGTGCCAGCAGCCGGATGCAGGTTGTTGGCGAGCAGTACTTC
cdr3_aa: CASSRMQVVGEQYF

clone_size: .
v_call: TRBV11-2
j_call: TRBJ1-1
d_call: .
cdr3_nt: TGTGCCAGCAGCGCTACAGGGACTGAAGCTTTCTTT
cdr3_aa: CASSATGTEAFF

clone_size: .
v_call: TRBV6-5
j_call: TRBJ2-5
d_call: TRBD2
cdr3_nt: TGTGCCAGCCTGGGACTAGCGGGGGAGACCCAGTACTTC
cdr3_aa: CASLGLAGETQYF

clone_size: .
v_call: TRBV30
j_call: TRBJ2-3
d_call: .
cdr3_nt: TGTGCCTGGGGTGACTTTGGTAGTCCAGATACGCAGTATTTT
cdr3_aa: CAWGDFGSPDTQYF

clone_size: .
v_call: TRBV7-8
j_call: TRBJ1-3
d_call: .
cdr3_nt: TGTGCCAGCAAGGAGGGCTCTGGAAACACCATATATTTT
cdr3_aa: CASKEGSGNTIYF